This is a list of T cell receptor beta chains from one sample in a study of CD8+CD57+ T cells in acquired aplastic anemia. TCRdb called the reads again in MiXCR, with one record for every CDR3 protein. The table includes about 190,000 distinct CDR3 sequences, roughly half detected once. The sample consisted of sorted CD4+, CD8+, or CD8+CD57+ T cells (not recorded which) from PBMCs. The source of these receptors is a human donor in good health, serving as a control. Both conserved end residues are part of each CDR3. The order of the fields is D gene, V gene, clone size, J gene, CDR3 protein, CDR3 DNA. A D gene is named only where the DNA matches it firmly. Clone size is stated in some rows and not others, as once, few, many or a class when expanded.

D: -
V: TRBV2
size: -
J: TRBJ1-1
CDR3: CASRDDTEAFF
DNA: TGTGCCAGCAGAGACGACACTGAAGCTTTCTTT

D: TRBD2
V: TRBV29-1
size: many
J: TRBJ2-3
CDR3: CSVEPSGTQYF
DNA: TGCAGCGTAGAACCTAGCGGGACGCAGTATTTT

D: -
V: TRBV7-9
size: -
J: TRBJ2-2
CDR3: CASSIPWQGSRELFF
DNA: TGTGCCAGCAGCATACCGTGGCAGGGTTCCCGGGAGCTGTTTTTT

D: TRBD1
V: TRBV19
size: -
J: TRBJ2-1
CDR3: CASSLSGDRVTYNEQFF
DNA: TGTGCCAGTAGTCTCTCGGGGGACAGGGTAACCTACAATGAGCAGTTCTTC

D: -
V: TRBV4-3
size: -
J: TRBJ2-3
CDR3: CASSQKPPRDGWTDTQYF
DNA: TGCGCCAGCAGCCAAAAACCCCCGAGGGACGGATGGACAGATACGCAGTATTTT

D: -
V: TRBV27
size: many
J: TRBJ2-3
CDR3: CASSFRTASTDTQYF
DNA: TGTGCCAGCAGTTTCCGGACAGCTAGCACAGATACGCAGTATTTT

D: -
V: TRBV27
size: many
J: TRBJ1-6
CDR3: CASSLGGDSPLHF
DNA: TGTGCCAGCAGTTTAGGTGGGGATTCACCCCTCCACTTT

D: -
V: TRBV5-4
size: many
J: TRBJ2-5
CDR3: CASSLAGQAVETQYF
DNA: TGTGCCAGCAGCTTGGCGGGTCAGGCGGTAGAGACCCAGTACTTC

D: -
V: TRBV12-3/TRBV12-4
size: -
J: TRBJ2-7
CDR3: CASSRDGAEQYF
DNA: TGTGCCAGCAGTCGGGACGGAGCCGAGCAGTACTTC

D: TRBD1
V: TRBV29-1
size: -
J: TRBJ2-5
CDR3: CGVVMTGAETQYF
DNA: TGCGGCGTTGTGATGACAGGGGCGGAGACCCAGTACTTC

D: -
V: TRBV7-3
size: many
J: TRBJ2-6
CDR3: CASSPTGGTGANVLTF
DNA: TGTGCCAGCAGCCCAACGGGGGGCACTGGGGCCAACGTCCTGACTTTC

D: -
V: TRBV20-1
size: -
J: TRBJ1-6
CDR3: CSAREEGYNSPLHF
DNA: TGCAGTGCTAGAGAAGAGGGCTATAATTCACCCCTCCACTTT

D: -
V: TRBV7-9
size: -
J: TRBJ1-1
CDR3: CASSLSSQNTEAFF
DNA: TGTGCCAGCAGCTTAAGCTCTCAAAACACTGAAGCTTTCTTT

D: TRBD2
V: TRBV15
size: -
J: TRBJ2-3
CDR3: CATSRAYPTSLWSGDTQYF
DNA: TGTGCCACCAGCAGAGCCTATCCGACTAGCTTGTGGAGTGGAGATACGCAGTATTTT

D: -
V: TRBV7-2
size: -
J: TRBJ1-2
CDR3: CASSSFRESGYGYTF
DNA: TGTGCCAGCAGCTCTTTTCGGGAAAGCGGCTATGGCTACACCTTC

D: TRBD1
V: TRBV6-5
size: -
J: TRBJ2-7
CDR3: CASSYGQGAYEQYF
DNA: TGTGCCAGCAGTTACGGACAGGGGGCTTACGAGCAGTACTTC

D: TRBD1
V: TRBV2
size: -
J: TRBJ2-7
CDR3: CASSEGAGTGVSYEQYF
DNA: TGTGCCAGCAGTGAAGGAGCCGGGACAGGGGTCTCCTACGAGCAGTACTTC

D: -
V: TRBV24-1
size: -
J: TRBJ2-1
CDR3: CATSDIGTAWEEQFF
DNA: TGTGCCACCAGTGATATCGGGACTGCCTGGGAAGAGCAGTTCTTC

D: -
V: TRBV10-3
size: -
J: TRBJ2-7
CDR3: CATSPGQVTYEQYF
DNA: TGTGCCACCTCCCCAGGCCAGGTGACCTACGAGCAGTACTTC

D: -
V: TRBV24-1
size: many
J: TRBJ2-7
CDR3: CATSPLWRGLSYEQYF
DNA: TGTGCCACCAGTCCCCTCTGGCGGGGGCTTTCCTACGAGCAGTACTTC

D: -
V: TRBV20-1
size: -
J: TRBJ1-6
CDR3: CSARDVAGRGNSPLHF
DNA: TGCAGTGCTAGAGATGTGGCGGGACGAGGGAATTCGCCCCTCCACTTT

D: -
V: TRBV10-2
size: -
J: TRBJ2-7
CDR3: CASSTATAATYEQYF
DNA: TGCGCCAGCAGCACCGCGACAGCAGCAACCTACGAGCAGTACTTC

D: TRBD1
V: TRBV19
size: many
J: TRBJ1-2
CDR3: CASHSTGPNYGYTF
DNA: TGTGCCAGCCACTCGACAGGGCCTAACTATGGCTACACCTTC

D: -
V: TRBV20-1
size: -
J: TRBJ1-6
CDR3: CSASPGSNSPLHF
DNA: TGCAGTGCTAGTCCCGGGTCCAATTCACCCCTCCACTTT

D: TRBD2
V: TRBV5-1
size: many
J: TRBJ2-3
CDR3: CASSPGTNTWTDTQYF
DNA: TGCGCCAGCAGCCCGGGGACTAACACATGGACAGATACGCAGTATTTT

D: TRBD1
V: TRBV25-1
size: -
J: TRBJ2-6
CDR3: CASSGTSPGTGGYILTF
DNA: TGTGCCAGCAGTGGCACCTCCCCCGGGACAGGAGGGTACATCCTGACTTTC

D: TRBD1
V: TRBV10-3
size: many
J: TRBJ2-5
CDR3: CAIRGQGAGETQYF
DNA: TGTGCCATCAGGGGACAGGGGGCGGGAGAGACCCAGTACTTC

D: -
V: TRBV20-1
size: -
J: TRBJ2-5
CDR3: CSARDSSGQETQYF
DNA: TGCAGTGCTAGAGATTCAAGCGGCCAAGAGACCCAGTACTTC

D: -
V: TRBV19
size: -
J: TRBJ1-6
CDR3: CASSIGRGGWKSSPLHF
DNA: TGTGCCAGTAGTATCGGCAGGGGCGGTTGGAAGAGTTCACCCCTCCACTTT

D: -
V: TRBV10-2
size: -
J: TRBJ2-7
CDR3: CASNAGTLGYEQYF
DNA: TGCGCCAGCAACGCCGGGACCTTGGGCTACGAGCAGTACTTC

D: TRBD2
V: TRBV2
size: once
J: TRBJ2-1
CDR3: CASSSLAGGPLNEQFF
DNA: TGTGCCAGCAGTTCTTTAGCGGGAGGGCCCCTCAATGAGCAGTTCTTC

D: -
V: TRBV7-3
size: -
J: TRBJ2-7
CDR3: CASSHGYEQYF
DNA: TGCGCCAGCAGCCACGGCTACGAGCAGTACTTC

D: -
V: TRBV15
size: few
J: TRBJ2-1
CDR3: CATSRQGGGYNEQFF
DNA: TGTGCCACCAGCAGGCAGGGGGGCGGCTACAATGAGCAGTTCTTC

D: TRBD1
V: TRBV7-2
size: -
J: TRBJ2-7
CDR3: CASSLFQGASYEQYF
DNA: TGTGCCAGCAGCTTATTTCAGGGGGCCTCCTACGAGCAGTACTTC

D: TRBD1
V: TRBV7-2
size: -
J: TRBJ1-2
CDR3: CASSLADRGHYGYTF
DNA: TGTGCCAGCAGCTTAGCGGACAGGGGGCACTATGGCTACACCTTC

D: -
V: TRBV20-1
size: -
J: TRBJ1-2
CDR3: CSAMPDLDGGSYGYTF
DNA: TGCAGTGCCATGCCAGACTTGGACGGGGGGAGCTATGGCTACACCTTC

D: -
V: TRBV15
size: many
J: TRBJ1-2
CDR3: CATSRDQTGYGYTF
DNA: TGTGCCACCAGCAGAGATCAAACAGGGTACGGCTACACCTTC

D: TRBD1
V: TRBV15
size: -
J: TRBJ2-6
CDR3: CATSRSHIGRGPANVLTF
DNA: TGTGCCACCAGCAGATCCCATATTGGCAGGGGGCCGGCCAACGTCCTGACTTTC

D: TRBD2
V: TRBV24-1
size: many
J: TRBJ2-1
CDR3: CATSVGGSSYNEQFF
DNA: TGTGCCACCAGTGTAGGCGGGAGCTCCTACAATGAGCAGTTCTTC

D: TRBD2
V: TRBV2
size: -
J: TRBJ2-2
CDR3: CASSVTSGGYTGELFF
DNA: TGTGCCAGCAGCGTTACTAGCGGGGGGTACACCGGGGAGCTGTTTTTT

D: TRBD1
V: TRBV7-6
size: -
J: TRBJ1-5
CDR3: CASSKGQGGSNQPQHF
DNA: TGTGCCAGCAGCAAAGGACAGGGTGGTAGCAATCAGCCCCAGCATTTT

D: -
V: TRBV29-1
size: -
J: TRBJ1-3
CDR3: CSVHSLTQGSGNTIYF
DNA: TGCAGCGTCCACTCCCTAACACAGGGTTCTGGAAACACCATATATTTT

D: TRBD1
V: TRBV7-9
size: -
J: TRBJ1-4
CDR3: CASSLRRDRANEKLFF
DNA: TGTGCCAGCAGCTTAAGGCGGGACAGGGCTAATGAAAAACTGTTTTTT

D: -
V: TRBV19
size: -
J: TRBJ1-1
CDR3: CASSMAVRSGEAFF
DNA: TGTGCCAGTAGTATGGCAGTCCGCTCGGGGGAAGCTTTCTTT

D: -
V: TRBV19
size: once
J: TRBJ1-6
CDR3: CASSETAFNSPLHF
DNA: TGTGCCAGTAGCGAGACAGCCTTTAATTCACCCCTCCACTTT

D: -
V: TRBV6-5
size: -
J: TRBJ2-5
CDR3: CATIVANTGELEETQYF
DNA: TGTGCCACAATCGTAGCGAACACCGGGGAGCTGGAAGAGACCCAGTACTTC

D: -
V: TRBV9
size: -
J: TRBJ2-3
CDR3: CASSVVRGSSYNEQYF
DNA: TGTGCCAGCAGCGTAGTTCGGGGGAGTTCCTACAATGAGCAGTATTTT

D: TRBD1
V: TRBV20-1
size: -
J: TRBJ1-1
CDR3: CSARAGQFLTEAFF
DNA: TGCAGTGCTAGAGCGGGACAGTTCCTCACTGAAGCTTTCTTT

D: -
V: TRBV25-1
size: -
J: TRBJ1-1
CDR3: CASSKTVHTEAFF
DNA: TGTGCCAGCAGCAAGACGGTCCACACTGAAGCTTTCTTT

D: TRBD1
V: TRBV10-3
size: medium-sized
J: TRBJ2-3
CDR3: CAISGGDRGTDTQYF
DNA: TGTGCCATCAGTGGAGGGGACAGGGGCACAGATACGCAGTATTTT

D: TRBD1
V: TRBV12-3/TRBV12-4
size: many
J: TRBJ1-2
CDR3: CASSSPRQGIASFYGYTF
DNA: TGTGCCAGCAGTTCCCCACGACAGGGAATAGCCTCCTTTTATGGCTACACCTTC

D: -
V: TRBV2
size: -
J: TRBJ1-2
CDR3: CASSTKPGRYGYTF
DNA: TGTGCCAGCAGTACCAAGCCTGGAAGGTATGGCTACACCTTC